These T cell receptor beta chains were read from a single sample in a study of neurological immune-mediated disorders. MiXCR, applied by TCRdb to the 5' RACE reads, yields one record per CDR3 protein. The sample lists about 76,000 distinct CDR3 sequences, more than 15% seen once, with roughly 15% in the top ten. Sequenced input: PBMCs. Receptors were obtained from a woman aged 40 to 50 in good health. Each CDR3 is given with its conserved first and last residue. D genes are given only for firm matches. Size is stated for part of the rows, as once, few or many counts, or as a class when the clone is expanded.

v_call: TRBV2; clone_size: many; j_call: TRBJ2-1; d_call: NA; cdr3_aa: CASSGGLNNEQFF; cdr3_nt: TGTGCCAGCAGCGGGGGGCTCAACAATGAGCAGTTCTTC
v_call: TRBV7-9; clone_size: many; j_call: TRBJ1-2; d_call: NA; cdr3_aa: CASSPVLKGNYGYTF; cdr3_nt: TGTGCCAGCAGCCCAGTCCTTAAGGGTAACTATGGCTACACCTTC
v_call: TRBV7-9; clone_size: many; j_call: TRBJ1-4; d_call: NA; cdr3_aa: CASSYLPVATNEKLFF; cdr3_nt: TGTGCCAGCAGCTACCTACCCGTTGCAACTAATGAAAAACTGTTTTTT
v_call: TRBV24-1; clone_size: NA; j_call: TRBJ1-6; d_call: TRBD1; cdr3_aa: CATSDLRPTGELNNSPLHF; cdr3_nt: TGTGCCACCAGTGATCTCCGTCCGACAGGGGAGCTTAATAATTCACCCCTCCACTTT
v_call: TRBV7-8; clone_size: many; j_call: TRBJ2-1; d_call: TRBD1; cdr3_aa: CASSYRGSSYNEQFF; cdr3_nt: TGTGCCAGCAGCTACAGGGGGAGCTCCTACAATGAGCAGTTCTTC
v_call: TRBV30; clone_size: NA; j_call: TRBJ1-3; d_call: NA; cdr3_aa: CAWSGRLAGNTIYF; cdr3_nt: TGTGCCTGGAGTGGACGCCTGGCGGGAAACACCATATATTTT
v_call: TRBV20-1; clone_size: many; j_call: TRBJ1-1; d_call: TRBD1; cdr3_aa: CSARETGFTEAFF; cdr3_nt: TGCAGTGCTAGGGAGACAGGGTTCACTGAAGCTTTCTTT
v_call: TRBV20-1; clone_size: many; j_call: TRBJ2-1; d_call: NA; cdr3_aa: CSASPNNEQFF; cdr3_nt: TGCAGTGCTAGTCCCAACAATGAGCAGTTCTTC
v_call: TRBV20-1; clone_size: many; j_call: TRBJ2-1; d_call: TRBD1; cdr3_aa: CSAKRQGPYNEQFF; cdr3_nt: TGCAGTGCAAAAAGACAGGGACCGTACAATGAGCAGTTCTTC
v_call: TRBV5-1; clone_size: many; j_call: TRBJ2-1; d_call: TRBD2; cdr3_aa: CASSLQPGGDNEQFF; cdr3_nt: TGCGCCAGCAGCTTGCAGCCGGGGGGGGACAATGAGCAGTTCTTC
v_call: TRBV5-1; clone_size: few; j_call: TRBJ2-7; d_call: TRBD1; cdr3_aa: CASSPDRTLYEQYF; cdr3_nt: TGCGCCAGCAGCCCGGACAGGACCCTTTACGAGCAGTACTTC
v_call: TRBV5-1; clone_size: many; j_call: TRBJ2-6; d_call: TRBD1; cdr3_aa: CASQRQGNSGANVLTF; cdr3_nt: TGCGCCAGCCAAAGACAGGGGAACTCTGGGGCCAACGTCCTGACTTTC
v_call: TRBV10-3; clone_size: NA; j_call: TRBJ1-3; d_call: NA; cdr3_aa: CAINRAEGNTIYF; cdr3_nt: TGTGCCATCAACAGGGCTGAGGGAAACACTATATATTTT
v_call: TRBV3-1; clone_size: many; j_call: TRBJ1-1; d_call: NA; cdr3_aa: CASSQRIAMNTEAFF; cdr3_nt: TGTGCCAGCAGCCAAAGGATTGCCATGAACACTGAAGCTTTCTTT
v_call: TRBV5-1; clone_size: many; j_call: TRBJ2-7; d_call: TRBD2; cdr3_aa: CASSLRTSGVDEQYF; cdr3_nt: TGCGCCAGCAGCTTAAGGACTAGCGGGGTCGACGAGCAGTACTTC
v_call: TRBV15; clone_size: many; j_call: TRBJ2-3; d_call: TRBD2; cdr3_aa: CATSSERGRDTQYF; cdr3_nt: TGTGCCACCAGCAGTGAGCGGGGGCGGGATACGCAGTATTTT
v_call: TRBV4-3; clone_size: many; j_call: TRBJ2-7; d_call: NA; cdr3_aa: CASSPSGGAGYEQYF; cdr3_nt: TGCGCCAGCAGCCCAAGTGGGGGGGCGGGCTACGAGCAGTACTTC
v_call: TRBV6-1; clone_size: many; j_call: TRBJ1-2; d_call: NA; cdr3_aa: CATGSKSNYGYTF; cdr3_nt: TGTGCCACGGGATCCAAATCTAACTATGGCTACACCTTC
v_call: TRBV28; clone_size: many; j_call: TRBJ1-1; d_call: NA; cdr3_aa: CASSLSTEAFF; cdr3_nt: TGTGCCAGCAGCCTATCAACTGAAGCTTTCTTT
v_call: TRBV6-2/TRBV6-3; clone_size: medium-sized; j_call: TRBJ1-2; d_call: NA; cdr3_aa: CASSYSNPGMSDGYTF; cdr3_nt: TGTGCCAGCAGTTACTCGAACCCCGGTATGTCGGATGGCTACACCTTC
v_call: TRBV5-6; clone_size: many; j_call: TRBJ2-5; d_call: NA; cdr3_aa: CASSLWGVGQETQYF; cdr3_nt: TGTGCCAGCAGCTTGTGGGGGGTTGGACAAGAGACCCAGTACTTC
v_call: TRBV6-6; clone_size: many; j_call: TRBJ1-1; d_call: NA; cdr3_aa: CASSYRGKLNTEAFF; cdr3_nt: TGTGCCAGCAGTTACAGGGGGAAGCTGAACACTGAAGCTTTCTTT